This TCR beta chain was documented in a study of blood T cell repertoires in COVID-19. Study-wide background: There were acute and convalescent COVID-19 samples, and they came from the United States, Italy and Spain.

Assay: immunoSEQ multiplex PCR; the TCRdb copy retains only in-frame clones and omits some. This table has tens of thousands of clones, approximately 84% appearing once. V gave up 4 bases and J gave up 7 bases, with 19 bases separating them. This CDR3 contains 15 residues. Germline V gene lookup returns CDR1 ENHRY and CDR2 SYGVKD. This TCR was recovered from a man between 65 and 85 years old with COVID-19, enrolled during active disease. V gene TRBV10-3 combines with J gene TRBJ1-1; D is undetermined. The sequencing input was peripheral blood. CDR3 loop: CAISVGSGSEGEAFF. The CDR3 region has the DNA TGTGCCATCAGTGTTGGATCAGGAAGTGAGGGTGAAGCTTTCTTT.